This T cell receptor beta chain was obtained from a study of T cell clones after liver transplantation. About the research overall: Timepoints were pre-transplant, pre-withdrawal, and after withdrawal was completed or failed.

CD3+CD4+ and CD3+CD8+ cells were FACS-sorted from thawed unstimulated PBMCs. Profiling relied on immunoSEQ multiplex PCR, and the TCRdb table lists in-frame clones only, not all of them. In the table there are tens of thousands of clones, 71% of which are singletons. In germline, CDR1 is ENHRY, CDR2 SYGVKD. Trimming at V came to 3 bases and at J to 2 bases, leaving 6 bases not matched to a gene. The CDR3 is made up of 16 amino acids. The sequencing here drew on CD4+ T cells from blood, taken before liver transplant. The source is a human donor who received a liver transplant. The chain recombines TRBV10-3 with TRBJ2-3, with 9 positions matching TRBD2. For the CDR3, the DNA is TGTGCCATCAGTGAAGGGAAGCGGGGGGACACAGATACGCAGTATTTT. It specifies CAISEGKRGDTDTQYF.